This TCR beta chain was profiled in a study of control samples from healthy donors and cancer patients. V lost 5 bases, J lost 3 bases, and 6 bases stayed unmatched. Per the germline V gene, CDR1 is SGHVS and CDR2 is FQNEAQ. The CDR3 has 15 residues. TCRdb keeps only in-frame clones here, not all; method: immunoSEQ multiplex PCR. Of around 100,000 clones detected, around 90% appear once; the ten largest clones hold over 12%. The TCR was taken from a man younger than 45 in good health. The chain joins TRBV7-8 to TRBJ2-1; TRBD2 agrees at 8 bases. The specimen sequenced was blood. The CDR3, as DNA: TGTGCCAGCAGCGCCACCGGGACTAGCTACAATGAGCAGTTCTTC. It yields the protein CASSATGTSYNEQFF.